This entry lists 4 T cell receptor beta chains sequenced from one sample in a study of blood T cell repertoires in COVID-19. Method: immunoSEQ multiplex PCR; TCRdb's copy keeps in-frame clones and lacks some. The sample shows 300,000 to 350,000 clones, 88% of them seen only once. Sample: peripheral blood. The receptors here all came from a woman aged 70-85 years with COVID-19, enrolled during active disease.

To note about this clone: This could be a read error, since a much larger clone is one nucleotide away. This chain connects TRBV6-6 to TRBJ1-2; D is uncertain. This CDR3 spans 14 amino acids. The ends were cut back, 2 bases at V and 0 bases at J, with 7 bases in the middle. Germline loops: CDR1 MNHNY, CDR2 SVGAGI (reference sequence). The CDR3 nucleotides are TGTGCCAGCAGTTACGGCCGCTCTAACTATGGCTACACCTTC. Encoded protein: CASSYGRSNYGYTF.

The genes are TRBV6-5 and TRBJ2-7; perhaps TRBD1 as D (6 bases). Trimming removed 4 bases from V and 6 bases from J, with 22 bases in between. Per the germline V gene, CDR1 is MNHEY and CDR2 is SVGAGI. This CDR3 is built from 16 residues. The CDR3 region is CASSSLGAPPPVEQYF. As DNA, the CDR3 is TGTGCCAGCAGTTCGTTGGGGGCCCCCCCTCCTGTCGAGCAGTACTTC.

V usage is TRBV18 and J usage is TRBJ2-3; D may be TRBD1 (5 bases). Germline values: CDR1 KGHSH, CDR2 LQKENI. The length of the CDR3 is 15 residues. Trimming took off 2 bases at V and 0 bases at J, with 9 bases between the two ends. This CDR3 is CASSPGAPSTDTQYF. The CDR3 DNA reads TGTGCCAGCTCACCAGGGGCTCCTAGCACAGATACGCAGTATTTT.

The V call is TRBV21-1, the J call TRBJ2-4; TRBD1 was called by the table and not checked on the DNA. TRBV21-1 is described as a pseudogene. The CDR3 is 17 amino acids. This chain's CDR3 is CASSVRDSNFYKNIQYF. The CDR3 DNA is TGTGCCAGCAGCGTACGGGACAGCAACTTTTACAAAAACATTCAGTACTTC.